A single sample gave rise to the 25 T cell receptor beta chains below, sequenced in a study of a mutant IDH1 vaccine in newly diagnosed glioma. As to time point: week 23, last vaccination. Every vaccination contained 300 ug of the mutant IDH1 20-mer peptide and was paired with topical imiquimod. Their cognate antigens are unknown. TCRdb's copy holds only in-frame clones and misses some; the assay was immunoSEQ multiplex PCR. Of roughly 45,000 clones detected, less than 85% appear once; the ten largest clones hold about 2.2%. This specimen was PBMCs, taken from a glioma patient whose treatment included an IDH1 peptide vaccine. These receptors all come from a woman aged 18-30 years with glioma. Some clones in this sample may be carry-over from other donors' samples.

The chain couples TRBV5-4 to TRBJ1-1, with TRBD1 matching 7 bases. V lost 4 bases, J lost 0 bases, and 9 bases stayed unmatched. The CDR3 totals 16 residues. CDR1 and CDR2 from the germline V gene are SGHNT and YYREEE (reference sequence). The DNA of the CDR3 is TGTGCCAGCAGCCCCGGACAGGTTAAAATGAACACTGAAGCTTTCTTT. This codes for CASSPGQVKMNTEAFF.

The CDR3 DNA follows: TGTGCCAGCAGCTTAGCCCGGCGGGAGGCGAACACCGGGGAGCTGTTTTTT. It specifies CASSLARREANTGELFF. The genes are TRBV11-3 and TRBJ2-2, with 8 bases lining up with TRBD2. This CDR3 is built from 17 residues. Germline V gene sequence: CDR1 SGHNT, CDR2 YENEEA. Trimming removed 1 base from V and 0 bases from J; junction bases left unmatched: 4.

The rearrangement links TRBV7-9 to TRBJ1-2; D possibly corresponds to TRBD1 (6 bases). Germline CDR1 is SEHNR and CDR2 is FQNEAQ (reference sequence). The length of the CDR3 is 15 residues. V was pared by 5 bases and J by 3 bases, with 16 bases between. As DNA, the CDR3 is TGTGCCAGCAGCCCCACAGGGTGGGAGGACTATGGCTACACCTTC. It specifies CASSPTGWEDYGYTF.

This sequence joins TRBV27 and TRBJ2-5, with D perhaps matching TRBD1 or TRBD2 (5 bases each). The V gene lost 6 bases and the J gene lost 5 bases, with 16 bases spanning the gap. The germline gives CDR1 MNHEY, CDR2 SMNVEV (reference sequence). The CDR3 has 14 residues. In nucleotides, the CDR3 is TGTGCCAGCAGCCTTTCCGGGACGGTCGAGACCCAGTACTTC. Translation: CASSLSGTVETQYF.

The chain combines TRBV6-5 with TRBJ1-1; TRBD1 matches at 7 bases. V shed 5 bases and J 2 bases; nucleotides not matched to a gene: 5. Germline lookup yields CDR1 MNHEY and CDR2 SVGAGI. The CDR3 runs to 14 residues. The CDR3 DNA sequence: TGTGCCAGCAGTGCCGGGACAGCCAACACTGAAGCTTTCTTT. Translation gives CASSAGTANTEAFF.

This chain uses TRBV6-5 with TRBJ1-6; tentative D call: TRBD1 (5 bases). The CDR3 consists of 14 residues. V was cut by 3 bases and J by 8 bases, with 11 bases left in between. Germline lookup yields CDR1 MNHEY and CDR2 SVGAGI. CDR3 loop: CASSYSRADSPLHF. CDR3 bases: TGTGCCAGCAGTTATAGCAGGGCGGATTCACCCCTCCACTTT.

The rearrangement links TRBV7-9 to TRBJ2-7; tentative D call: TRBD2 (6 bases). Per germline, CDR1 SEHNR and CDR2 FQNEAQ (reference sequence). Trimming removed 5 bases from V and 3 bases from J, with 17 bases in between. This CDR3 has 15 residues. In DNA, the CDR3 is TGTGCCAGCAGCCCTCGAACGGGACTTATCTACGAGCAGTACTTC. It yields the protein CASSPRTGLIYEQYF.

This chain connects TRBV19 to TRBJ1-2; TRBD1 aligns across 9 bases. This CDR3 is built from 14 residues. CDR1 and CDR2 (germline): LNHDA, SQIVND (reference sequence). The J segment lost 2 bases and the V segment lost 9 bases, leaving 7 bases of the junction unmatched. This CDR3 reads CASRPGQGNYGYTF. CDR3 nucleotide sequence: TGTGCCAGCCGACCCGGACAGGGGAACTATGGCTACACCTTC.

The chain employs TRBV4-3 and TRBJ2-3; TRBD2 aligns across 11 bases. With 1 base clipped from V and 6 bases from J, the junction kept 6 bases outside the gene matches. Germline CDR1 LGHNA, CDR2 YSLEER. The length of the CDR3 is 16 residues. DNA for the CDR3: TGCGCCAGCAGCCAAGCGGCTAGCGGGGGGAGTGATACGCAGTATTTT. It specifies CASSQAASGGSDTQYF.

The chain combines TRBV9 with TRBJ2-5; D remains unclear. The germline gives CDR1 SGDLS, CDR2 YYNGEE. The ends were cut back, 0 bases at V and 2 bases at J, with 8 bases in the middle. The CDR3 totals 14 residues. Here the CDR3 DNA reads TGTGCCAGCAGCGTAGAAGCGCTTCAAGAGACCCAGTACTTC. This gives the protein CASSVEALQETQYF.

The chain uses TRBV6-1 and TRBJ2-3; maybe TRBD2 (7 bases). The CDR3 sequence is 16 residues long. The ends were cut back, 1 base at V and 2 bases at J, with 13 bases in the middle. CDR1 is MNHNS, CDR2 SASEGT, per germline. The CDR3 here is CASSEGEGGPTDTQYF. CDR3 DNA: TGTGCCAGCAGTGAAGGGGAGGGGGGCCCCACAGATACGCAGTATTTT.

The rearrangement uses TRBV7-9 and TRBJ1-2, with 7 bases identical to TRBD1. The CDR3 runs 13 residues. Germline lookup yields CDR1 SEHNR and CDR2 FQNEAQ (reference sequence). Unmatched junction bases numbered 5, after V lost 2 bases and J lost 8 bases. Here the CDR3 DNA reads TGTGCCAGCAGCTTAAGACAGGGAGGAGGCTACACCTTC. It encodes CASSLRQGGGYTF.

J is TRBJ2-2 and V is TRBV11-3; D gene uncertain. Trimming took off 3 bases at V and 7 bases at J, with 9 bases between the two ends. In germline, CDR1 is SGHNT, CDR2 YENEEA. CDR3 length: 13 residues. The CDR3 loop reads CASSLGPGGELFF. The CDR3 DNA follows: TGTGCCAGCAGCTTGGGTCCCGGCGGGGAGCTGTTTTTT. The variable domain in full, with the rest retrieved from reference TRBV11-3 and TRBJ2-2, is EAGVVQSPRYKIIEKKQPVAFWCNPISGHNTLYWYLQNLGQGPELLIRYENEEAVDDSQLPKDRFSAERLKGVDSTLKIQPAELGDSAVYLCASSLGPGGELFFGEGSRLTVL.

This chain connects TRBV7-9 to TRBJ2-2; D perhaps matches TRBD2 (5 bases). CDR1 SEHNR and CDR2 FQNEAQ come from the germline V gene (reference sequence). Trimming took 6 bases from V and 3 from J, leaving 11 bases between them. The CDR3 is 14 residues long. DNA of the CDR3: TGTGCCAGCAGGTTGAGGACTGACACCGGGGAGCTGTTTTTT. This encodes CASRLRTDTGELFF.

This CDR3 reads CASSSDKAGYGYTF. In DNA, the CDR3 is TGTGCCAGCAGTTCCGATAAGGCTGGCTATGGCTACACCTTC. The chain recombines TRBV2 with TRBJ1-2; D is ambiguous. V was pared by 5 bases and J by 4 bases, with 14 bases between. CDR1 SNHLY and CDR2 FYNNEI come from the germline V gene. CDR3 size: 14 residues.

V and J are TRBV2 and TRBJ2-5; maybe TRBD2 (5 bases). Per the germline V gene, CDR1 is SNHLY and CDR2 is FYNNEI. Trimming shortened V by 8 bases and J by 7 bases, and 20 bases separated the two germline ends. There are 14 residues in the CDR3. CDR3 sequence: CASVLPVGVVTQYF. DNA for the CDR3: TGTGCCAGCGTTCTCCCGGTGGGAGTGGTGACCCAGTACTTC.

The chain uses TRBV9 and TRBJ2-3, with unresolved D. The CDR3 spans 14 residues. The germline gives CDR1 SGDLS, CDR2 YYNGEE. Trimming shortened V by 4 bases and J by 2 bases, and 11 bases separated the two germline ends. The CDR3 DNA reads as TGTGCCAGCAGCCGTTGGATTTACACAGATACGCAGTATTTT. Translating it yields CASSRWIYTDTQYF.

The chain is built from TRBV6-1 and TRBJ1-2; weak D call: TRBD1 (5 bases). Trimming stripped 6 bases from V and 4 bases from J, with 15 bases between. The germline V gene encodes CDR1 MNHNS and CDR2 SASEGT. The CDR3 extends over 14 amino acids. CDR3 in amino acids: CASRSRDRLYGYTF. The CDR3 DNA is TGTGCCAGCAGGTCCCGGGACCGACTCTATGGCTACACCTTC.

The genes are TRBV11-3 and TRBJ1-2; D uncertain. The germline gives CDR1 SGHNT, CDR2 YENEEA. There are 13 residues in the CDR3. The germline V and J ends were trimmed by 3 bases and 10 bases, with 15 bases remaining between them. The CDR3 nucleotides read TGTGCCAGCAGCTTGGCCCCGAGGATAGCCTACACCTTC. As protein: CASSLAPRIAYTF.

The rearrangement links TRBV5-1 to TRBJ1-5, with D possibly being TRBD1 (6 bases). This CDR3 comprises 15 residues. Germline lookup yields CDR1 SGHRS and CDR2 YFSETQ. V lost 2 bases, J lost 1 base, and 10 bases lay in between. The CDR3 nucleotides read TGCGCCAGCAGCTTAAGTGGGGGCAGCAATCAGCCCCAGCATTTT. Protein product: CASSLSGGSNQPQHF.

This clone was counted only a few times. The gene calls are TRBV27 and TRBJ1-5, with D possibly being TRBD1 (6 bases). V was clipped by 1 base and J by 5 bases, with 9 bases between them. The germline V gene has CDR1 MNHEY and CDR2 SMNVEV (reference sequence). The CDR3 runs to 14 residues. In DNA form, the CDR3 reads TGTGCCAGCAGTTTATGGGCAGGGGATCAGCCCCAGCATTTT. It specifies CASSLWAGDQPQHF.

This clone was observed a single time. The rearrangement links TRBV11-2 to TRBJ1-1; D might be TRBD1 (6 bases). Germline-derived CDR1 and CDR2 are SGHAT and FQNNGV. V gave up 3 bases and J gave up 3 bases, with 17 bases separating them. CDR3 length: 16 amino acids. CDR3 sequence: CASSFYGRGADTEAFF. Written as DNA, the CDR3 is TGTGCCAGCAGCTTCTATGGCCGGGGGGCCGACACTGAAGCTTTCTTT.

The chain recombines TRBV20-1 with TRBJ2-3; D call uncertain. The CDR3 consists of 10 residues. The germline CDR1 and CDR2 sequences are DFQATT and SNEGSKA (reference sequence). V lost 8 bases to trimming and J lost 4 bases, with 7 bases between them. The CDR3 sequence is CSMGADTQYF. For the CDR3, the DNA is TGCAGTATGGGTGCAGATACGCAGTATTTT.

The chain employs TRBV12-2 and TRBJ2-5; TRBD2, as called in the table, went unchecked against the DNA. TRBV12-2 is a pseudogene segment. The CDR3 has 15 amino acids. The CDR3 nucleotides are TGTGCAAGTCGCTCTTGCGGACTGATCCAAGAGACCCAGTACTTC. Translated, it gives CASRSCGLIQETQYF.

The genes are TRBV2 and TRBJ2-2; 8 nucleotides line up with TRBD1. CDR3 length equals 14 residues. Per the germline V gene, CDR1 is SNHLY and CDR2 is FYNNEI. Trimming removed 9 bases from V and 4 bases from J; junction bases left unmatched: 7. This chain's CDR3 is CARQGVLPTGELFF. The CDR3 DNA reads TGTGCCAGACAGGGGGTGCTCCCCACCGGGGAGCTGTTTTTT.